This entry is about one TCR beta chain. The sample originates from a study of response to subunit inactivated influenza vaccine. Germline values: CDR1 DFQATT, CDR2 SNEGSKA (reference sequence). The CDR3 has 16 amino acids. V trimming: 3 bases; J trimming: 4 bases; junction bases outside the gene matches: 10. One entry per CDR3 protein results from TCRdb running MiXCR on the RT-PCR reads. Here the sample spans 450,000 to 600,000 distinct CDR3 sequences, 6.5% to 8% being singletons. The chain is built from TRBV20-1 and TRBJ2-7; the match to TRBD2 covers 12 bases. Sample: PBMCs from blood, taken roughly 24 months after vaccination. The sequence came from a man in his fifties or sixties who received an inactivated influenza vaccine. CDR3 coding DNA: TGCAGTGCTAGGGGAAAGCTAGCGGGAGGGCCGTACGAGCAGTACTTC. Its protein is CSARGKLAGGPYEQYF.